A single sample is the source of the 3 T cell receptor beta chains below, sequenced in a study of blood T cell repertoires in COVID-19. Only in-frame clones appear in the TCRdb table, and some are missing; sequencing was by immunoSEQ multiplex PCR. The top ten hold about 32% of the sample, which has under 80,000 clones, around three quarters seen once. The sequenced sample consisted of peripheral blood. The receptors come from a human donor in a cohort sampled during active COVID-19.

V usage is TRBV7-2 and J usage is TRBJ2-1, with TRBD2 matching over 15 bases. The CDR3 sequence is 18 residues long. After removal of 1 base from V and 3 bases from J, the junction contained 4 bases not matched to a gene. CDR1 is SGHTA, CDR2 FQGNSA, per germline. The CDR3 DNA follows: TGTGCCAGCAGCTTAGAAGGGACTAGCGGGAGGTTCTACAATGAGCAGTTCTTC. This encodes CASSLEGTSGRFYNEQFF.

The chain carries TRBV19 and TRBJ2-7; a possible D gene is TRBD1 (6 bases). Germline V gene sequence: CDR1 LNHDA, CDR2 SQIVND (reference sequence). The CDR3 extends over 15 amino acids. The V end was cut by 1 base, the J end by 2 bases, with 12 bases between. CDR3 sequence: CASSIGLQGPYEQYF. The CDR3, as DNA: TGTGCCAGTAGTATAGGCTTACAGGGCCCCTACGAGCAGTACTTC.

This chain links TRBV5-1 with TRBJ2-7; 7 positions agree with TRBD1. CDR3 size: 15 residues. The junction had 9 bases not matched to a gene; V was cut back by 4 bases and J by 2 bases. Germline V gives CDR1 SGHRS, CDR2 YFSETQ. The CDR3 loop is CASSQQSGTAYEQYF. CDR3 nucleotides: TGCGCCAGCAGCCAACAATCCGGGACAGCCTACGAGCAGTACTTC.